This TCR beta chain was recovered during a study of blood T cell repertoires in COVID-19. Sequenced by immunoSEQ multiplex PCR; TCRdb stores in-frame clones only, minus some. The repertoire holds around 250,000 clones, with 86% as singletons. Participants came from about two dozen US areas, aged roughly 18 to 89 years. The sample consisted of PBMCs or T cells enriched from blood (not recorded which). This sequence originates from a man aged 18 to 30 who had recovered from COVID-19.

The chain's CDR3 is CASSLGGGRILAGMETQYF. The CDR3 DNA sequence: TGTGCCAGCAGCTTAGGCGGGGGGCGCATACTAGCGGGAATGGAGACCCAGTACTTC. The chain links TRBV7-9 to TRBJ2-5, with TRBD2 matching over 10 bases. The germline CDR1 and CDR2 sequences are SEHNR and FQNEAQ (reference sequence). J lost 5 bases, V lost 1 base, and 16 bases had no gene match. CDR3 length equals 19 residues. The variable domain in full, completed from reference TRBV7-9 and TRBJ2-5, reads DTGVSQNPRHKITKRGQNVTFRCDPISEHNRLYWYRQTLGQGPEFLTYFQNEAQLEKSRLLSDRFSAERPKGSFSTLEIQRTEQGDSAMYLCASSLGGGRILAGMETQYFGPGTRLLVL.